The clone carrying this T cell receptor (beta chain) showed up just a few times. The antigen remains undetermined. The data originate from a study of blood T cells in healthy people across ages. The use of a sample-barcoded 5' primer and a J-beta primer mix characterized a second PCR of about 7 to 12 cycles. TCRdb itself ran the 5' RACE reads through MiXCR, one entry per CDR3 protein. This sample has 1.5 million or so distinct CDR3 sequences, with roughly 40% found just once. Study-wide points: The study lacked donor CMV status, which possibly confounded expanded clonotype changes.

Every sample yielded at least 6 million isolated PBMCs. The TCR originated in a woman between 18 and 29 years old in good health. What was sequenced was blood.

In DNA, the CDR3 is TGTGCCAGCCTGGGGCAGCGGGCAAGTGGCTACACCTTC. Translated: CASLGQRASGYTF. V and J are TRBV18 and TRBJ1-2; D possibly corresponds to TRBD1 (5 bases). The CDR3 is 13 residues long. V was pared by 8 bases and J by 7 bases, with 17 bases between. The germline V gene encodes CDR1 KGHSH and CDR2 LQKENI.